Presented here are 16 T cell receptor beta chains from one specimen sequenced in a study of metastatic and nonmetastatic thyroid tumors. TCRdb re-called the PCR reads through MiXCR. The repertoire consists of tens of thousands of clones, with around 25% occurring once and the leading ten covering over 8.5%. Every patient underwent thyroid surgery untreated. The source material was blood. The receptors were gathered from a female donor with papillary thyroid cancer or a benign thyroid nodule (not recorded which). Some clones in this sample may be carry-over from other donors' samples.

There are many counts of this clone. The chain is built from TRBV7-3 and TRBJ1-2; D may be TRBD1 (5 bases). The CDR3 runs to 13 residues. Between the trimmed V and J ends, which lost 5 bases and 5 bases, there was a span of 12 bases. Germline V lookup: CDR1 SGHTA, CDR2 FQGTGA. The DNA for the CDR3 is TGTGCCAGCAGCCCCGGGGCGGAATATGGCTACACCTTC. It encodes CASSPGAEYGYTF.

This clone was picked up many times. The CDR3 region has the DNA TGTGCCAGCACTCGGGGAGTCGTTCCAGGCCAAGAGACCCAGTACTTC. Translated: CASTRGVVPGQETQYF. The chain employs TRBV2 and TRBJ2-5; TRBD2 is a possible D gene (5 bases). The CDR3 is made up of 16 amino acids. The V end lost 7 bases, the J end lost 1 base, and 19 bases lay between the germline ends. Germline lookup yields CDR1 SNHLY and CDR2 FYNNEI.

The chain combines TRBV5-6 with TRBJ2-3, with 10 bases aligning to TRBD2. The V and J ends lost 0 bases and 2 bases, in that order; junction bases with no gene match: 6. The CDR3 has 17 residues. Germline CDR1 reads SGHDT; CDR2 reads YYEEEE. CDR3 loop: CASSLAPGLAVTDTQYF. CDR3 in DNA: TGTGCCAGCAGCTTGGCCCCCGGACTAGCGGTCACAGATACGCAGTATTTT. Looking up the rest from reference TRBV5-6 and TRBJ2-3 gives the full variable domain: DAGVTQSPTHLIKTRGQQVTLRCSPKSGHDTVSWYQQALGQGPQFIFQYYEEEERQRGNFPDRFSGHQFPNYSSELNVNALLLGDSALYLCASSLAPGLAVTDTQYFGPGTRLTVL.

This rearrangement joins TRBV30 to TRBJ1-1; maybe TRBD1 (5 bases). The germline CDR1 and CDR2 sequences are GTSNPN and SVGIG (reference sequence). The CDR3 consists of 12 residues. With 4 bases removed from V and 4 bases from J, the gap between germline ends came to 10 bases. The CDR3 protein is CAWKRGTTEAFF. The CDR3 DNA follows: TGTGCCTGGAAACGGGGGACCACTGAAGCTTTCTTT.

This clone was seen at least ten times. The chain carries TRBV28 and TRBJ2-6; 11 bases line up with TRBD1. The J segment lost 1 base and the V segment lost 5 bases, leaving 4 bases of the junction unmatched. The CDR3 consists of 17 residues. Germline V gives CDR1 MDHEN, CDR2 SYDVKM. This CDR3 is CASSLGTGGSGANVLTF. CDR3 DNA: TGTGCCAGCAGTCTCGGGACAGGGGGTTCTGGGGCCAACGTCCTGACTTTC.

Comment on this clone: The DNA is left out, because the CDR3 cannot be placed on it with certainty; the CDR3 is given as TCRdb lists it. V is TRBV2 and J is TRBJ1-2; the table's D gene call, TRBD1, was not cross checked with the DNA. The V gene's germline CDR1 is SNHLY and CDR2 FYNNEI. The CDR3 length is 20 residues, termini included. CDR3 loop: CASSEEGQGESRYFGPGYTF.

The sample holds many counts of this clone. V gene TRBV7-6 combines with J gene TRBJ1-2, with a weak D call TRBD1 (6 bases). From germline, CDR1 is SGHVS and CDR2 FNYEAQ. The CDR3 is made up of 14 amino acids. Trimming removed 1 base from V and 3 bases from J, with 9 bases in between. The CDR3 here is CASSLDGQYYGYTF. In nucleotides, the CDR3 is TGTGCCAGCAGCTTAGATGGACAGTACTATGGCTACACCTTC.

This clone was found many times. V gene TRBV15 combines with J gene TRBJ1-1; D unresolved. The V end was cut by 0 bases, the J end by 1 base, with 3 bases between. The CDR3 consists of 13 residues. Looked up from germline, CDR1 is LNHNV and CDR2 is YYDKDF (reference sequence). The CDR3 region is CATSRDPNTEAFF. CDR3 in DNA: TGTGCCACCAGCAGAGATCCGAACACTGAAGCTTTCTTT.

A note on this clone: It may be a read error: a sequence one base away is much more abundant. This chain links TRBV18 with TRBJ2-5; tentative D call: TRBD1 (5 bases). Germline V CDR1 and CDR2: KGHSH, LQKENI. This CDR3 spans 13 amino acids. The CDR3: CVSSRGTQETQYF. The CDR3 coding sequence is TGTGTCAGCTCAAGGGGCACTCAGGAGACCCAGTACTTC.

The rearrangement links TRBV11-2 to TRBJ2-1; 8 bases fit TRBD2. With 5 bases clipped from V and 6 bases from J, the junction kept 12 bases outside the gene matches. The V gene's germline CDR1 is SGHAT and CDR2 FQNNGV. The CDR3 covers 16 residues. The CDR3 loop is CASSPRGASGFNEQFF. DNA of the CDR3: TGTGCCAGCAGCCCCCGTGGGGCTAGCGGGTTCAATGAGCAGTTCTTC.

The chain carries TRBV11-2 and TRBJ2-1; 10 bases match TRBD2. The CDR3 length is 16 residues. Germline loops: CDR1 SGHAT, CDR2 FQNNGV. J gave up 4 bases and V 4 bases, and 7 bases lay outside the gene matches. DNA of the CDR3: TGTGCCAGCAGCTCCCGGGCTAGCGGGAGTTACAATGAGCAGTTCTTC. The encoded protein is CASSSRASGSYNEQFF.

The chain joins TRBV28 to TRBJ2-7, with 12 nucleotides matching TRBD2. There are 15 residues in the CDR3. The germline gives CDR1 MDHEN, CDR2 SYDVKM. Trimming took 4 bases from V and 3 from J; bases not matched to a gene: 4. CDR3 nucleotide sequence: TGTGCCAGCAGTTCCGGGACTAGCGGGTTCTACGAGCAGTACTTC. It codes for CASSSGTSGFYEQYF.

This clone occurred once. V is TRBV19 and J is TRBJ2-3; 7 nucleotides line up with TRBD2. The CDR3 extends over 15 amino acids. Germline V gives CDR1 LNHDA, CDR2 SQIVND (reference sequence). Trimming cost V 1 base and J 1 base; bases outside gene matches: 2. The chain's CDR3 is CASSIVGGGTDTQYF. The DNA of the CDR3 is TGTGCCAGTAGTATAGTTGGGGGGGGCACAGATACGCAGTATTTT.

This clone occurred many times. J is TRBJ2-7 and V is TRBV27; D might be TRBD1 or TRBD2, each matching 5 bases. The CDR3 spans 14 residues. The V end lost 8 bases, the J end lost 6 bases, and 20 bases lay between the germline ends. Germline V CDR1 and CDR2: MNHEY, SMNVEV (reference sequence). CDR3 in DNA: TGTGCCAGCGTCCAAACCGGGACCCGGGGCGAGCAGTACTTC. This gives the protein CASVQTGTRGEQYF.

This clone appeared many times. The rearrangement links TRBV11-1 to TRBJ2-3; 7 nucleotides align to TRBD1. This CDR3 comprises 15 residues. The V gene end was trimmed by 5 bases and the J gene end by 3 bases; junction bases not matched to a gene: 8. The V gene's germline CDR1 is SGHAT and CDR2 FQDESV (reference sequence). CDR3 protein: CASSRQGTPTDTQYF. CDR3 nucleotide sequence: TGTGCCAGCAGCCGACAGGGAACTCCTACAGATACGCAGTATTTT.

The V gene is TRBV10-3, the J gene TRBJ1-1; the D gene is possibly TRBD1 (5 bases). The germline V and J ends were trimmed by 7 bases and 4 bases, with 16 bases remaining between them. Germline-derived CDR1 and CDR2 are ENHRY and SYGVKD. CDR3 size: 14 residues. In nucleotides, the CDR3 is TGTGCCATCACCTCCCTCCGGGGGGGCACTGAAGCTTTCTTT. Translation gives CAITSLRGGTEAFF.